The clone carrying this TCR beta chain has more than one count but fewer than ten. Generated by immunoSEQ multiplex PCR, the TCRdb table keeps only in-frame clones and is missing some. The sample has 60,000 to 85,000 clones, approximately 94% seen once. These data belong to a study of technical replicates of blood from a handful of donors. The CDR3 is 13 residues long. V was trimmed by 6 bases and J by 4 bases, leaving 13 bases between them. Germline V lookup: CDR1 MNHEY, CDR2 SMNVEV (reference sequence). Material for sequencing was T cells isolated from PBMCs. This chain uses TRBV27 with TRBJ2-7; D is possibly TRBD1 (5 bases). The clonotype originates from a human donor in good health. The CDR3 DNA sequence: TGTGCCAGCAGAATGGGGCAGCTATACGAGCAGTACTTC. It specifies CASRMGQLYEQYF.